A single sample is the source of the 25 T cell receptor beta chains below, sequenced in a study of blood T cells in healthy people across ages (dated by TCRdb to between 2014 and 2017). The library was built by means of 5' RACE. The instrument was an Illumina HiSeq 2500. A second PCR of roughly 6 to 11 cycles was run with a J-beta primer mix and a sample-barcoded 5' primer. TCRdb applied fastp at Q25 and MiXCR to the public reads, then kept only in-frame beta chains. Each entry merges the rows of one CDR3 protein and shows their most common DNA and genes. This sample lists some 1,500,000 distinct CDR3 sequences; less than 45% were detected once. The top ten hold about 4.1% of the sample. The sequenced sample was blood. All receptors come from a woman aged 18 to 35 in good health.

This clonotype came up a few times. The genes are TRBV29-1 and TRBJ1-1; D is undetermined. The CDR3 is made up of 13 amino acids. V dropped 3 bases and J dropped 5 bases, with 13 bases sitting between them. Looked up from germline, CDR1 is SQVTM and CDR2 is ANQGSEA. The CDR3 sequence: CSVEVWERTEAFF. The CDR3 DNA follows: TGCAGCGTTGAGGTCTGGGAAAGGACTGAAGCTTTCTTT.

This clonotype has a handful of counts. The DNA of the CDR3 is TGTGCCAGCAGCCAAGGCGGACTAGCGGGAGGGCATGGAGATACGCAGTATTTT. Translating it yields CASSQGGLAGGHGDTQYF. The gene calls are TRBV3-1 and TRBJ2-3, with 15 bases aligning to TRBD2. The V segment lost 1 base and the J segment 5 bases; nucleotides outside the gene matches: 7. Germline lookup yields CDR1 LGHDT and CDR2 YNNKEL (reference sequence). The CDR3 has 18 amino acids.

CDR3 coding DNA: TGCAGCGTCGGGGACCGGATCGGGGGCTACACCTTC. Protein: CSVGDRIGGYTF. The chain links TRBV29-1 to TRBJ1-2; D is perhaps TRBD1 (5 bases). The CDR3 runs 12 residues. Germline-derived CDR1 and CDR2 are SQVTM and ANQGSEA. The V and J ends lost 6 bases and 8 bases respectively, with 16 bases between them.

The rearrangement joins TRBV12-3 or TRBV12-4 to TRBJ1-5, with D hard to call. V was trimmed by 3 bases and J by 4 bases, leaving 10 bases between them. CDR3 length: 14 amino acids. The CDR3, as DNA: TGTGCCAGCAGTTTCGGGCTCCTTAATCAGCCCCAGCATTTT. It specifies CASSFGLLNQPQHF.

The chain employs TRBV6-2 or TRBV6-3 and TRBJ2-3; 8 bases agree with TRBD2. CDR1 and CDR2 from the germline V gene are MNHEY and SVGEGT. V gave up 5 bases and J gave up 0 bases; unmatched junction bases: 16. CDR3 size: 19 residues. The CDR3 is CASSLSAGDSPLSTDTQYF. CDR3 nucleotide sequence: TGTGCCAGCAGTCTATCAGCGGGGGACTCTCCACTAAGCACAGATACGCAGTATTTT.

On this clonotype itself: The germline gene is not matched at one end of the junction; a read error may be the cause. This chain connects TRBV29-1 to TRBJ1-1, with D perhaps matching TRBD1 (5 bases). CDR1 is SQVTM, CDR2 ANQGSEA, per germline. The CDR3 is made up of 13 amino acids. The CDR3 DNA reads TGCAGCGTGGCTTACTCGTTTGGGACTGAAACTTTCTTT. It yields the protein CSVAYSFGTETFF. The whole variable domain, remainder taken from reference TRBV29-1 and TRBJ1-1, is SAVISQKPSRDICQRGTSLTIQCQVDSQVTMMFWYRQQPGQSLTLIATANQGSEATYESGFVIDKFPISRPNLTFSTLTVSNMSPEDSSIYLCSVAYSFGTETFFGQGTRLTVV.

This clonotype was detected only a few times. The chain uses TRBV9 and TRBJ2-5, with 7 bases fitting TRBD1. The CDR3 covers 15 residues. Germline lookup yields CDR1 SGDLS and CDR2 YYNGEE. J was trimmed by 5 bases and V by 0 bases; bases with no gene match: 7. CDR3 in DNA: TGTGCCAGCAGCGTAGCAGGGACAGAAGGCGAGACCCAGTACTTC. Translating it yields CASSVAGTEGETQYF. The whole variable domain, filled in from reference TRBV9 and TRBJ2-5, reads DSGVTQTPKHLITATGQRVTLRCSPRSGDLSVYWYQQSLDQGLQFLIQYYNGEERAKGNILERFSAQQFPDLHSELNLSSLELGDSALYFCASSVAGTEGETQYFGPGTRLLVL.

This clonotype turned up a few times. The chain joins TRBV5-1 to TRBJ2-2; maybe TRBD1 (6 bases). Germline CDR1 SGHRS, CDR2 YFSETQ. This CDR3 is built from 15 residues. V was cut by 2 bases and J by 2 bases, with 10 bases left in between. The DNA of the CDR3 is TGCGCCAGCAGCTTCGCAGGGGTTAACACCGGGGAGCTGTTTTTT. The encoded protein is CASSFAGVNTGELFF.

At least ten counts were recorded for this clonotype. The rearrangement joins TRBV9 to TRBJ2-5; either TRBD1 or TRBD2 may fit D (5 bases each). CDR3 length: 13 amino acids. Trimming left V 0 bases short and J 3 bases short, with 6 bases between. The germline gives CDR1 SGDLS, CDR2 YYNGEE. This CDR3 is CASSVGGEETQYF. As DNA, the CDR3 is TGTGCCAGCAGCGTAGGAGGGGAAGAGACCCAGTACTTC. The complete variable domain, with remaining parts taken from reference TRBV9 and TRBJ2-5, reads DSGVTQTPKHLITATGQRVTLRCSPRSGDLSVYWYQQSLDQGLQFLIQYYNGEERAKGNILERFSAQQFPDLHSELNLSSLELGDSALYFCASSVGGEETQYFGPGTRLLVL.

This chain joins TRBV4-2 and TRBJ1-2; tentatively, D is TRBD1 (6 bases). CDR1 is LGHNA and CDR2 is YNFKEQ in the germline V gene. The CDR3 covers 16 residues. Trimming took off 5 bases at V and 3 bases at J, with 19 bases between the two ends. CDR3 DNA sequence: TGTGCCAGCAGCGCACTACCGGGGGGCTCGGACTATGGCTACACCTTC. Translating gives CASSALPGGSDYGYTF.

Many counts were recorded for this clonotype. Here the CDR3 reads CASSPTGPNGYTF. DNA for the CDR3: TGTGCCAGCAGCCCCACCGGGCCAAATGGCTACACCTTC. This sequence joins TRBV4-2 and TRBJ1-2; D gene uncertain. Germline loops: CDR1 LGHNA, CDR2 YNFKEQ. Trimming removed 4 bases from V and 6 bases from J, with 12 bases in between. The CDR3 runs 13 residues.

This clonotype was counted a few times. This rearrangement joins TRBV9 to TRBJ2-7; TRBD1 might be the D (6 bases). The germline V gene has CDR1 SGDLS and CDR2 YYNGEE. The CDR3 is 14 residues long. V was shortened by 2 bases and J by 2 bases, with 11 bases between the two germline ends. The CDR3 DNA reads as TGTGCCAGCAGCGTCACTTGGACAGCCTACGAGCAGTACTTC. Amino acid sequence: CASSVTWTAYEQYF.

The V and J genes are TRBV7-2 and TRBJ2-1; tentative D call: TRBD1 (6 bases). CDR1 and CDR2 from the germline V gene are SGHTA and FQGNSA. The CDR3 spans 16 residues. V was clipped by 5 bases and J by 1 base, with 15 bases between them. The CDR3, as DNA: TGTGCCAGCAGCCCGAGGGGGTGGGGATCCTACAATGAGCAGTTCTTC. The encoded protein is CASSPRGWGSYNEQFF.

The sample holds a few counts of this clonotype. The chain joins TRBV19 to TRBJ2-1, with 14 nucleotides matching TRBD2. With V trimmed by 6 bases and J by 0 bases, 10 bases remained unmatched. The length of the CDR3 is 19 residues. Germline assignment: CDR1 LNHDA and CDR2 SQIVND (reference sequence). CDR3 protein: CASRPGLAGGSSSYNEQFF. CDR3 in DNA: TGTGCCAGTAGACCCGGACTAGCGGGGGGCTCGAGCTCCTACAATGAGCAGTTCTTC.

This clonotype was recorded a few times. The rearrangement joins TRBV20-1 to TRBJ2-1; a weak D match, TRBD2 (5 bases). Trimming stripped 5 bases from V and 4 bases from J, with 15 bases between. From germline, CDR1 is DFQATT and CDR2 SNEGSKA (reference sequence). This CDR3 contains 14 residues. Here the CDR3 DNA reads TGCAGTGCTCATAGCGAATCCCTATACAATGAGCAGTTCTTC. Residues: CSAHSESLYNEQFF.

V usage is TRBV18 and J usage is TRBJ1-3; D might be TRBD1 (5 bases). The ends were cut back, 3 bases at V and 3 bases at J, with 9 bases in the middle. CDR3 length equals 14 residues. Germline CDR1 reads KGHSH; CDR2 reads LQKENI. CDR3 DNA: TGTGCCAGCTCACCGACAGAGATTGGAAACACCATATATTTT. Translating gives CASSPTEIGNTIYF. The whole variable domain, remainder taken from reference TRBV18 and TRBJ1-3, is NAGVMQNPRHLVRRRGQEARLRCSPMKGHSHVYWYRQLPEEGLKFMVYLQKENIIDESGMPKERFSAEFPKEGPSILRIQQVVRGDSAAYFCASSPTEIGNTIYFGEGSWLTVV.

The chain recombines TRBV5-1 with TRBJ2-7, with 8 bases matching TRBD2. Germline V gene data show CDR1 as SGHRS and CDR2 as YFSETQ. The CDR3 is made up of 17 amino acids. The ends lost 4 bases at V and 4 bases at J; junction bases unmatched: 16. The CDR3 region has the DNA TGCGCCAGCAGCAAGATCCCGACCGTAGCGGGGCTGTACGAGCAGTACTTC. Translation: CASSKIPTVAGLYEQYF.

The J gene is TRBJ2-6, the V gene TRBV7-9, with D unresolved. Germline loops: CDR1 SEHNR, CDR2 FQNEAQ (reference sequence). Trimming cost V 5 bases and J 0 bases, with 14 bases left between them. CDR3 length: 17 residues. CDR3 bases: TGTGCCAGCAGCCAGGTCGGTCCTCCCTCTGGGGCCAACGTCCTGACTTTC. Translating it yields CASSQVGPPSGANVLTF.

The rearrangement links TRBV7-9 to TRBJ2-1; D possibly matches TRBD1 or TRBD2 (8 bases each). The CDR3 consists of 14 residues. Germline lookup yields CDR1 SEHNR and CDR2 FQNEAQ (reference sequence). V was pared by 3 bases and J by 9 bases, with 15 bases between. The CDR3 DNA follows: TGTGCCAGCAGCTTCCAGGGGGCGGGGGGTGAGCAGTTCTTC. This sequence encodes CASSFQGAGGEQFF.

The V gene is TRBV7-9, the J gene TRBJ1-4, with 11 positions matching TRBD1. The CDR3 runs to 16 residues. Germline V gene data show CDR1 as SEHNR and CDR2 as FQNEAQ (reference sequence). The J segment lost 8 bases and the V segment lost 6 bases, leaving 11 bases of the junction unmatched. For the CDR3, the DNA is TGTGCCAGCAGATCCTCGTACCGGGACAGGGGGGAAAAACTGTTTTTT. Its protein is CASRSSYRDRGEKLFF.

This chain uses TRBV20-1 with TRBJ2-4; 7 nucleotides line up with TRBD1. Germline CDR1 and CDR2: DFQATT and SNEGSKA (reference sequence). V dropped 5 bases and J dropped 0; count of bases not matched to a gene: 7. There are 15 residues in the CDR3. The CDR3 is CSASRQGLAKNIQYF. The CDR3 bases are TGCAGTGCTTCTAGACAGGGTCTAGCCAAAAACATTCAGTACTTC.

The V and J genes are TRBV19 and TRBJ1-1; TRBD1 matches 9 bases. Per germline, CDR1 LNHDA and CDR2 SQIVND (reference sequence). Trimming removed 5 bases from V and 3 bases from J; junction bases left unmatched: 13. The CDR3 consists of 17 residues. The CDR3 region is CASSVPGQGWVDTEAFF. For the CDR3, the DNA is TGTGCCAGTAGTGTACCGGGACAGGGATGGGTAGACACTGAAGCTTTCTTT.

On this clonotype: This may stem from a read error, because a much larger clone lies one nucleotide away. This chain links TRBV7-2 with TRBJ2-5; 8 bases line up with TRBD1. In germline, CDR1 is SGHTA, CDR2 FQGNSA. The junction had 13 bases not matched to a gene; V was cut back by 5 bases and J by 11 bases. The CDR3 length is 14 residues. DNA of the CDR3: TGTGCCAGCAGCACGAACAGGGGGATTAATGAGCAGTACTTC. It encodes CASSTNRGINEQYF.

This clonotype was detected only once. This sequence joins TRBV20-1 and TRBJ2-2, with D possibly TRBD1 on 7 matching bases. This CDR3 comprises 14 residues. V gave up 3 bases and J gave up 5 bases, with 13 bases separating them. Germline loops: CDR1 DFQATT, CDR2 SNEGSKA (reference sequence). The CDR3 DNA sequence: TGCAGTGCTAGGCGGGACAGCCGGACCGGGGAGCTGTTTTTT. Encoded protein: CSARRDSRTGELFF.

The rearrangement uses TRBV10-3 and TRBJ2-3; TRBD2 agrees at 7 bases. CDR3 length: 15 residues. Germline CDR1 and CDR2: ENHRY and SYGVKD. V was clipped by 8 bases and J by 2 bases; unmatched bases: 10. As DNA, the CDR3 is TGTGCCATCGCCCCCGCGGCGGGAGCCACAGATACGCAGTATTTT. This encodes CAIAPAAGATDTQYF.